A selection of T cell receptor beta chains follows, all from one sample in a study of T cells in Graves' hyperthyroidism and ophthalmopathy. A single record per CDR3 protein comes from TCRdb applying MiXCR to the multiplex PCR reads. The table records some 490,000 distinct CDR3 sequences, 20% to 25% of them present only once. The source material was blood. The receptors were gathered from a woman between 65 and 79 years old with Graves' ophthalmopathy. The CDR3 runs from the conserved cysteine through the conserved F or W. D genes are given only for firm matches. Some rows mark clone size as missing; the rest say once, few, many or name a class of expanded clone.

j_gene | v_gene | d_gene | abundance | CDR3aa | CDR3nt
TRBJ1-1 | TRBV28 | TRBD1 | - | CASRSGTGLPEAFF | TGTGCCAGCAGATCCGGGACAGGGCTGCCTGAAGCTTTCTTT
TRBJ1-1 | TRBV10-3 | - | - | CAISDLVGTEAFF | TGTGCCATCAGTGACCTGGTGGGCACTGAAGCTTTCTTT
TRBJ2-1 | TRBV3-1 | - | - | CASSPPLAARYNEQFF | TGTGCCAGCAGCCCGCCCCTGGCGGCGCGGTACAATGAGCAGTTCTTC
TRBJ1-6 | TRBV9 | - | - | CASSVDSVAPNSPLHF | TGTGCCAGCAGCGTAGACTCCGTAGCTCCCAATTCACCCCTCCACTTT
TRBJ2-2 | TRBV13 | TRBD1 | few | CASSRDRGSLDTGELFF | TGTGCCAGCAGCAGGGACAGGGGTTCCTTGGACACCGGGGAGCTGTTTTTT
TRBJ2-3 | TRBV20-1 | - | - | CSAPVRGGTDTQYF | TGCAGTGCCCCGGTCAGGGGGGGAACAGATACGCAGTATTTT
TRBJ2-7 | TRBV12-3/TRBV12-4 | TRBD1 | - | CASSLGTGTDYEQYF | TGTGCCAGCAGTTTGGGGACAGGGACCGACTACGAGCAGTACTTC
TRBJ2-2 | TRBV7-2 | TRBD2 | few | CASSLETSAVTGELFF | TGTGCCAGCAGCTTAGAAACTAGCGCCGTTACCGGGGAGCTGTTTTTT
TRBJ1-2 | TRBV15 | TRBD1 | - | CATSRGRPGQGMRGYTF | TGTGCCACCAGCAGGGGAAGGCCGGGACAGGGAATGCGTGGCTACACCTTC
TRBJ1-2 | TRBV30 | - | - | CAWTHNYGYTF | TGTGCCTGGACACATAACTATGGCTACACCTTC
TRBJ2-5 | TRBV2 | TRBD2 | many | CASSEGLAGAQETQYF | TGTGCCAGCAGTGAAGGGCTAGCGGGAGCACAAGAGACCCAGTACTTC
TRBJ1-2 | TRBV12-3/TRBV12-4 | - | many | CASSLKVGGYTF | TGTGCCAGCAGTTTAAAGGTGGGAGGCTACACCTTC
TRBJ2-1 | TRBV12-3/TRBV12-4 | - | - | CASSPRGGGTYNEQFF | TGTGCCAGCAGCCCCCGGGGAGGGGGGACCTACAATGAGCAGTTCTTC
TRBJ2-7 | TRBV20-1 | TRBD2 | few | CSAITPGTSGSGEQYF | TGCAGTGCTATAACCCCCGGGACTAGCGGGAGTGGGGAGCAGTACTTC
TRBJ1-5 | TRBV12-3/TRBV12-4 | - | many | CASSLERSNQPQHF | TGTGCCAGCAGTTTAGAACGGAGCAATCAGCCCCAGCATTTT
TRBJ1-2 | TRBV6-1 | TRBD1 | - | CASSEGQGVGYGYTF | TGTGCCAGCAGTGAAGGACAGGGCGTTGGGTATGGCTACACCTTC
TRBJ1-1 | TRBV6-1 | - | many | CASSVGGRRNTEAFF | TGTGCCAGCAGTGTCGGGGGCCGAAGGAACACTGAAGCTTTCTTT
TRBJ1-3 | TRBV6-1 | - | many | CASSSYRVTGNTIYF | TGTGCCAGCAGCTCCTACAGGGTCACTGGAAACACCATATATTTT
TRBJ1-2 | TRBV28 | - | - | CASSSKGFFYGYTF | TGTGCCAGCAGTTCAAAGGGCTTTTTCTATGGCTACACCTTC
TRBJ1-2 | TRBV7-9 | TRBD1 | - | CASSWTGKYGYTF | TGTGCCAGCAGCTGGACAGGAAAGTATGGCTACACCTTC
TRBJ1-4 | TRBV30 | - | - | CAWSRGDEDEKLFF | TGTGCCTGGAGTAGGGGAGATGAGGATGAAAAACTGTTTTTT
TRBJ2-1 | TRBV20-1 | - | - | CSAPGGQGYNEQFF | TGCAGTGCTCCCGGGGGGCAGGGCTACAATGAGCAGTTCTTC
TRBJ2-5 | TRBV12-3/TRBV12-4 | - | - | CASSLGGVFQGTQYF | TGTGCCAGCAGTTTAGGCGGCGTCTTCCAAGGGACCCAGTACTTC
TRBJ2-1 | TRBV5-1 | - | - | CASSFFSEGEQFF | TGCGCCAGCAGCTTCTTTAGCGAGGGTGAGCAGTTCTTC
TRBJ2-3 | TRBV24-1 | - | - | CATSDPGPEADTQYF | TGTGCCACCAGTGACCCGGGACCCGAGGCAGATACGCAGTATTTT
TRBJ2-7 | TRBV10-3 | - | - | CAISESRNEQYF | TGTGCCATCAGTGAGTCAAGAAACGAGCAGTACTTC
TRBJ1-2 | TRBV28 | - | many | CASSLTGGRYGYTF | TGTGCCAGCAGTTTAACGGGGGGTAGATATGGCTACACCTTC
TRBJ2-7 | TRBV27 | TRBD2 | - | CASRPGTRAISEQYF | TGTGCCAGCAGGCCCGGGACTAGAGCCATTAGCGAGCAGTACTTC
TRBJ2-2 | TRBV28 | - | - | CASSLPGQYTGELFF | TGTGCCAGCAGTTTACCCGGACAGTACACCGGGGAGCTGTTTTTT
TRBJ1-5 | TRBV10-2 | - | - | CASSDRGPLPQHF | TGCGCCAGCAGTGATAGGGGACCGCTTCCCCAGCATTTT
TRBJ1-5 | TRBV20-1 | - | many | CSARDSNQPQHF | TGCAGTGCTAGGGACAGCAATCAGCCCCAGCATTTT
TRBJ1-1 | TRBV5-1 | TRBD1 | - | CASSLVGDRGTEAFF | TGCGCCAGCAGCTTGGTGGGGGACAGGGGCACTGAAGCTTTCTTT
TRBJ1-3 | TRBV3-1 | - | - | CASSPFGDTIYF | TGTGCCAGCAGCCCCTTTGGGGACACCATATATTTT
TRBJ1-5 | TRBV2 | - | many | CASRTPGGGSNQPQHF | TGTGCCAGCAGGACCCCCGGGGGGGGAAGCAATCAGCCCCAGCATTTT
TRBJ1-1 | TRBV19 | - | - | CASSGMSTEAFF | TGTGCCAGTAGTGGAATGAGCACTGAAGCTTTCTTT
TRBJ1-5 | TRBV6-1 | - | few | CASSEGSTDYQPQHF | TGTGCCAGCAGTGAAGGTAGTACAGATTACCAGCCCCAGCATTTT
TRBJ1-2 | TRBV24-1 | - | many | CATSDLNGRHGYTF | TGTGCCACCAGTGATTTGAATGGTCGTCATGGCTACACCTTC
TRBJ2-7 | TRBV2 | TRBD2 | - | CASRSTAGGEQYF | TGTGCCAGCAGGAGTACAGCGGGAGGGGAGCAGTACTTC
TRBJ2-3 | TRBV30 | - | - | CAWNYRTDTQYF | TGTGCCTGGAACTACCGCACAGATACGCAGTATTTT
TRBJ1-2 | TRBV7-2 | - | - | CASSTGKGEGYGYTF | TGTGCCAGCAGTACCGGGAAAGGGGAGGGTTATGGCTACACCTTC
TRBJ2-5 | TRBV20-1 | - | - | CSVPRILAALQETQYF | TGCAGTGTCCCTAGGATATTAGCGGCGTTACAAGAGACCCAGTACTTC
TRBJ2-3 | TRBV3-1 | TRBD1 | few | CASSPQGRGTDTQYF | TGTGCCAGCAGCCCACAGGGGAGAGGGACAGATACGCAGTATTTT
TRBJ2-1 | TRBV7-9 | - | many | CASSLSNSYNEQFF | TGTGCCAGCAGCTTAAGTAACAGCTACAATGAGCAGTTCTTC
TRBJ2-7 | TRBV9 | TRBD2 | - | CASSVGEGVSSYEQYF | TGTGCCAGCAGCGTAGGGGAGGGAGTAAGCTCCTACGAGCAGTACTTC
TRBJ2-3 | TRBV12-3/TRBV12-4 | - | - | CASSWGFSTDTQYF | TGTGCCAGCAGTTGGGGTTTCTCGACAGATACGCAGTATTTT